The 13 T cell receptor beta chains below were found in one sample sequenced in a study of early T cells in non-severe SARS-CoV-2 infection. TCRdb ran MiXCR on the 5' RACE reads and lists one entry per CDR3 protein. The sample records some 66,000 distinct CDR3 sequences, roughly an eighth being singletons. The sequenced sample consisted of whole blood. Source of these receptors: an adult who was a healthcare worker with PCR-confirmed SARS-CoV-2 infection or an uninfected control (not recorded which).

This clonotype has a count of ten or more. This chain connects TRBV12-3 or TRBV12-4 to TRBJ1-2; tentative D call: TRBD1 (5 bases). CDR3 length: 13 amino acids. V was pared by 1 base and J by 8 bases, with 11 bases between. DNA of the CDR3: TGTGCCAGCAGTTTAGGGACAATCGACGGCTACACCTTC. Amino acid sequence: CASSLGTIDGYTF.

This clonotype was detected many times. In DNA form, the CDR3 reads TGTGCCAGCAGCCAGAGGGGGGACCTCCCGCGTGAGCAGTTCTTC. It codes for CASSQRGDLPREQFF. V and J are TRBV7-8 and TRBJ2-1; D may match TRBD1 or TRBD2 (6 bases each). V was pared by 5 bases and J by 9 bases, with 20 bases between. Germline V gene sequence: CDR1 SGHVS, CDR2 FQNEAQ. The CDR3 runs 15 residues.

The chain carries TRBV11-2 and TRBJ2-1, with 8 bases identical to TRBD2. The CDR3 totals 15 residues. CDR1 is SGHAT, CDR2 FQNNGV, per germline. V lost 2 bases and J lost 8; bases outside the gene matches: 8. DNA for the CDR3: TGTGCCAGCAGCTTACCGGGAGGGCCCCACGATGAGCAGTTCTTC. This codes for CASSLPGGPHDEQFF. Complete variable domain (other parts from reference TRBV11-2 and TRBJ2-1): EAGVAQSPRYKIIEKRQSVAFWCNPISGHATLYWYQQILGQGPKLLIQFQNNGVVDDSQLPKDRFSAERLKGVDSTLKIQPAKLEDSAVYLCASSLPGGPHDEQFFGPGTRLTVL.

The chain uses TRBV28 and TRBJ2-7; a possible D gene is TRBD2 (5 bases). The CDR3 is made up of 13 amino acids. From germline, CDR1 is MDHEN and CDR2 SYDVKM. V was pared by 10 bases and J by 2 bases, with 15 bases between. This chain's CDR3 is CATQIPGTYEQYF. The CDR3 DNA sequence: TGTGCCACCCAAATTCCGGGAACCTACGAGCAGTACTTC.

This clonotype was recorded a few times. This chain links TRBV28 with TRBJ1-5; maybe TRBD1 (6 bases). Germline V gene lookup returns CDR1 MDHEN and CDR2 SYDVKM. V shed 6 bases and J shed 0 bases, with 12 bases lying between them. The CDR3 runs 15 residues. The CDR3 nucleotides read TGTGCCAGCAGAGGGGGACACCTTAGCAATCAGCCCCAGCATTTT. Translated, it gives CASRGGHLSNQPQHF.

The CDR3 region is CASWGSGGEQYF. In DNA form, the CDR3 reads TGTGCCAGCTGGGGGTCCGGGGGCGAGCAGTACTTC. This rearrangement joins TRBV28 to TRBJ2-7; D perhaps matches TRBD2 (6 bases). V was shortened by 8 bases and J by 6 bases, with 14 bases between the two germline ends. Germline V lookup: CDR1 MDHEN, CDR2 SYDVKM. The CDR3 has 12 residues.

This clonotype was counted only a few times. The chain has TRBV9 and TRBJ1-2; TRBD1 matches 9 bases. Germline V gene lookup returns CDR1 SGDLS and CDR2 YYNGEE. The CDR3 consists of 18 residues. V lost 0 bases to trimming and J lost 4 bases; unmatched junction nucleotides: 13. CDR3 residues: CASSVADNPGQGSYGYTF. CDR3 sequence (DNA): TGTGCCAGCAGCGTAGCGGACAATCCGGGACAGGGATCCTATGGCTACACCTTC.

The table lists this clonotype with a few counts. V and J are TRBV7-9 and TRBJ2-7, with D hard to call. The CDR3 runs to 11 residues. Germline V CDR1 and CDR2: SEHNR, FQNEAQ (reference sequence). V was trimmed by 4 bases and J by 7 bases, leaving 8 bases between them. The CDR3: CASSSQVEQYF. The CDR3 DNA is TGTGCCAGCAGCTCCCAAGTTGAGCAGTACTTC.

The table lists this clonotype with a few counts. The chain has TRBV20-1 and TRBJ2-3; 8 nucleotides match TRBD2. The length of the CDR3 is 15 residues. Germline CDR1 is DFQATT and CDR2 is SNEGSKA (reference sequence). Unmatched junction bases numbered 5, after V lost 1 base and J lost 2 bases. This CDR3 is CSARGPGGPTDTQYF. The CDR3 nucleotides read TGCAGTGCTAGAGGACCGGGGGGGCCCACAGATACGCAGTATTTT.

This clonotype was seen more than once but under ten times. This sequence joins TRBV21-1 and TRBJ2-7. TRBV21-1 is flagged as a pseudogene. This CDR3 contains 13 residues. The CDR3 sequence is CASSTRPLCEQYF. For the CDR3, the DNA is TGTGCCAGCAGCACCCGACCCTTATGCGAGCAGTACTTC.

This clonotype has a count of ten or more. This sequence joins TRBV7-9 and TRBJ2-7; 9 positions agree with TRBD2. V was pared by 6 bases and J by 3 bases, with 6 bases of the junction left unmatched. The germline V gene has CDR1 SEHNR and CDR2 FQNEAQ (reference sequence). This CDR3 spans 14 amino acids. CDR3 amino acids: CASSQIAGDYEQYF. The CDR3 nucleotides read TGTGCCAGCAGTCAAATAGCGGGGGACTACGAGCAGTACTTC.

CDR3 DNA: TGTGCCAGCAGCCAAGTTACCAATATGGCAGAAGCTTTCTTT. It is translated as CASSQVTNMAEAFF. The chain is built from TRBV14 and TRBJ1-1; no reliable D call. Germline CDR1 reads SGHDN; CDR2 reads FVKESK. The CDR3 is 14 amino acids. Trimming took off 1 base at V and 8 bases at J, with 14 bases between the two ends.

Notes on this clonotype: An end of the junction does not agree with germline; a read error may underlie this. CDR3 sequence reads: CAGSLPLARNNEQFF. The DNA of the CDR3 is TGTGCCGGCAGCTTGCCTCTAGCGCGCAACAATGAGCAGTTCTTC. The V call is TRBV5-4, the J call TRBJ2-1; weak D call: TRBD2 (6 bases). From germline, CDR1 is SGHNT and CDR2 YYREEE (reference sequence). This CDR3 has 15 amino acids.